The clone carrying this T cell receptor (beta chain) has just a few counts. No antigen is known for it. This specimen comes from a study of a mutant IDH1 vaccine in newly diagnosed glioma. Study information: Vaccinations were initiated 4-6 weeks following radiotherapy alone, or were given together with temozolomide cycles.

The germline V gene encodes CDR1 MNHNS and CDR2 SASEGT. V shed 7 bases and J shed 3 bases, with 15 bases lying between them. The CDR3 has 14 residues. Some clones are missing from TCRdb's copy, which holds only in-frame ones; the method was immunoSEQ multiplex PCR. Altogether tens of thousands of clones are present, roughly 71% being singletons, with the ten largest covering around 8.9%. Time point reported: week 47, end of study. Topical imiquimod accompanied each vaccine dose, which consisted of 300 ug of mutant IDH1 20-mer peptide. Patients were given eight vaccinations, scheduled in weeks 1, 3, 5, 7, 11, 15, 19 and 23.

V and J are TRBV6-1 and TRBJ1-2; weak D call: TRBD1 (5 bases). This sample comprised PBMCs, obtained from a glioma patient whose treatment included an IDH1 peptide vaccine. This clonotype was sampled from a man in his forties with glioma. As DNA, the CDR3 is TGTGCCAGCACCCAATCCGGGGGGTACTATGGCTACACCTTC. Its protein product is CASTQSGGYYGYTF.